This TCR beta chain was observed in a study of T cell repertoires in cytomegalovirus infection. Study conclusions and caveats: HLA-C-restricted, CMV-specific TCR beta clonotypes were dominant ex vivo.

Note on this clonotype: Its target is not known.

TCRdb fed the reads into MiXCR, producing one record per CDR3 protein. The sample records 680,000 or so distinct CDR3 sequences, 35% to 45% being singletons. Trimming removed 8 bases from V and 4 bases from J, with 14 bases in between. Germline V CDR1 and CDR2: ENHRY, SYGVKD. The CDR3 sequence is 13 residues long. The origin of this receptor is a human donor in good health (CMV status not recorded). Some clones in this sample may be carry-over from other donors' samples. The chain links TRBV10-3 to TRBJ1-2; possibly TRBD1 for D (6 bases). The sequencing sample was made of PBMCs. The CDR3: CAIGGGEIYGYTF. CDR3 DNA: TGTGCCATCGGAGGGGGGGAAATCTATGGCTACACCTTC.